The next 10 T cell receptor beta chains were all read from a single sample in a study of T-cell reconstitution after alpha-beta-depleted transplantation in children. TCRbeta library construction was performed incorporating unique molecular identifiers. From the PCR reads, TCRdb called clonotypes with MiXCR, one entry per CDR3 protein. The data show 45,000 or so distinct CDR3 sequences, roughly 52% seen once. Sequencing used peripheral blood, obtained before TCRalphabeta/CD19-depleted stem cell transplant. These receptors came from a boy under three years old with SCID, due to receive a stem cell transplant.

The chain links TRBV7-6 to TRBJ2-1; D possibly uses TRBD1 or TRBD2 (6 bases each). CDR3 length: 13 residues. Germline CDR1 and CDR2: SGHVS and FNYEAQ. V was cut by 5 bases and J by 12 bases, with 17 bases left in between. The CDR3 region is CASSPGGTMMQFF. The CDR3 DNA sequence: TGTGCCAGCAGCCCCGGCGGGACAATGATGCAGTTCTTC.

The CDR3 coding sequence is TGTGCCAGCAGCTTAGAGAGGGGTGGGAGTTACGAGCAGTACTTC. Amino acids: CASSLERGGSYEQYF. This chain links TRBV7-2 with TRBJ2-7, with D perhaps being TRBD1 or TRBD2 (5 bases each). CDR1 and CDR2 (germline): SGHTA, FQGNSA. Trimming pared 1 base from V and 4 bases from J, leaving 14 bases between. The CDR3 is 15 amino acids.

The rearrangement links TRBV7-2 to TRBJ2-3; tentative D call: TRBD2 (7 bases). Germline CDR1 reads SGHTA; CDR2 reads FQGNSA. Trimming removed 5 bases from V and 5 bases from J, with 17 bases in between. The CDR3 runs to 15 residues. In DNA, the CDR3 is TGTGCCAGCAGCCTCGGGGGGCTAGGGGGAGATACGCAGTATTTT. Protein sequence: CASSLGGLGGDTQYF.

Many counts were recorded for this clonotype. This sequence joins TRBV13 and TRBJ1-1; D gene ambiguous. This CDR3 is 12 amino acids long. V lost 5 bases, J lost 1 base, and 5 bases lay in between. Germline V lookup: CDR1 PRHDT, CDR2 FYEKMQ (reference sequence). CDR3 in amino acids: CASSAGNTEAFF. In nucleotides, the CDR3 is TGTGCCAGCAGCGCGGGGAACACTGAAGCTTTCTTT.

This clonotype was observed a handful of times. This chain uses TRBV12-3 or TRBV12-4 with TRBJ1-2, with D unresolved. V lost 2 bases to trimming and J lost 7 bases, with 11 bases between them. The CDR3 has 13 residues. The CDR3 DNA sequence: TGTGCCAGCAGTTTATTAACGGGTCGTGGCTACACCTTC. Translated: CASSLLTGRGYTF.

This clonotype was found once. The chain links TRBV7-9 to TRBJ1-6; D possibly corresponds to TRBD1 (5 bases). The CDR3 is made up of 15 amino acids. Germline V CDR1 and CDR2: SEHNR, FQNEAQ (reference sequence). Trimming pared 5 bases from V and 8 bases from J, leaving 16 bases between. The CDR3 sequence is CASSPGTTTYSPLHF. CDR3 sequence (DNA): TGTGCCAGCAGCCCCGGGACGACGACCTATTCACCCCTCCACTTT. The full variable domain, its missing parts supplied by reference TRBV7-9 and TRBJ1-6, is DTGVSQNPRHKITKRGQNVTFRCDPISEHNRLYWYRQTLGQGPEFLTYFQNEAQLEKSRLLSDRFSAERPKGSFSTLEIQRTEQGDSAMYLCASSPGTTTYSPLHFGNGTRLTVT.

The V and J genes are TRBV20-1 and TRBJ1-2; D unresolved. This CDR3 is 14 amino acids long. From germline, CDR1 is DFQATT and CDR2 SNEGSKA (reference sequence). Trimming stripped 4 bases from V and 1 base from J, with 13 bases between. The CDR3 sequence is CSAIRGSINYGYTF. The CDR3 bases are TGCAGTGCTATCCGGGGTTCTATTAACTATGGCTACACCTTC.

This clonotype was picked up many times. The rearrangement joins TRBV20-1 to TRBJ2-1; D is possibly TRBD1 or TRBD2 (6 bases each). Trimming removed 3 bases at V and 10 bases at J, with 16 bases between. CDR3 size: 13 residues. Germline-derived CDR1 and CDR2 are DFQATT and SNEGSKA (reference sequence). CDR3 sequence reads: CSARALGGREQFF. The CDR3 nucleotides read TGCAGTGCTAGGGCCCTGGGGGGCCGGGAGCAGTTCTTC.

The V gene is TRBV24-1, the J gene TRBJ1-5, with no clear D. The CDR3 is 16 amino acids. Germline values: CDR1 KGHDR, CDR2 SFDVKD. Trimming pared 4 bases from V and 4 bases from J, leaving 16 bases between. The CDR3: CATSDDFGRRNQPQHF. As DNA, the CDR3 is TGTGCCACCAGTGACGATTTTGGCAGGAGGAATCAGCCCCAGCATTTT.

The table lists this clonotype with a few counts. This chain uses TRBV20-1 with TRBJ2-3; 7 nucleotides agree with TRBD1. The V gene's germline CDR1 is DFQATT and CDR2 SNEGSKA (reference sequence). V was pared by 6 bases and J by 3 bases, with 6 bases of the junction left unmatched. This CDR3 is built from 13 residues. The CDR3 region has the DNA TGCAGTGCCAAAGGACAGGCTACAGATACGCAGTATTTT. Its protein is CSAKGQATDTQYF.